Sequencing of this TCR beta chain was carried out in a study of blood T cell repertoires in COVID-19. Across the study: Some COVID-19 samples were acute and others convalescent; all came from the United States, Italy and Spain. Nucleic acid was either cDNA or gDNA, and it came from T cells, B-cell-depleted T cells, or PBMCs.

As handled by the study authors: Amplified reference gene primers provided the basis for estimating nucleated cell counts. Only in-frame clones appear in the TCRdb table, and some are missing; sequencing was by immunoSEQ multiplex PCR. The DNA was the basis for D and trimming; V, J and clone size are from that table. The sample has 270,000 or so clones, under 90% seen once. Germline V gene data show CDR1 as MGHDK and CDR2 as SYGVNS. The CDR3 has 16 amino acids. V lost 2 bases to trimming and J lost 4 bases, with 14 bases between them. The chain has TRBV25-1 and TRBJ2-2; no definite D call. The sequenced sample was peripheral blood. The clonotype originates from a woman aged 18-35 years with acute or convalescent COVID-19. CDR3 region: CASSEPKSQATGELFF. DNA for the CDR3: TGTGCCAGCAGTGAACCGAAGAGCCAGGCCACCGGGGAGCTGTTTTTT.